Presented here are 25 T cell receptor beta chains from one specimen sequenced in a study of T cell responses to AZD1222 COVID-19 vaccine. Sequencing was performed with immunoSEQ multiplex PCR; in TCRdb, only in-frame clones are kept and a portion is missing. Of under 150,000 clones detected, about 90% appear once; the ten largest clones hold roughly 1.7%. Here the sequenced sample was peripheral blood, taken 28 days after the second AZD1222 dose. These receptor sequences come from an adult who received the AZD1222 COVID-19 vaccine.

CDR3 sequence (DNA): TGTGCCAGCAGTCAACAGGGGAGCGGCAATTCACCCCTCCACTTT. Translated: CASSQQGSGNSPLHF. The rearrangement joins TRBV6-5 to TRBJ1-6; 7 bases line up with TRBD1. The CDR3 contains 15 residues. CDR1 MNHEY and CDR2 SVGAGI come from the germline V gene. V trimming: 5 bases; J trimming: 7 bases; junction bases outside the gene matches: 8.

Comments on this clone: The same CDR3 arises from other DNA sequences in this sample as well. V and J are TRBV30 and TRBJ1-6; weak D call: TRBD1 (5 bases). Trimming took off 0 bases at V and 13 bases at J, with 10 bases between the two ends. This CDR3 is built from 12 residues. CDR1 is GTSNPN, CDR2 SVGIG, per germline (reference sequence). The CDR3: CAWSVGRGPLHF. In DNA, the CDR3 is TGTGCCTGGAGTGTGGGGAGGGGCCCCCTCCACTTT.

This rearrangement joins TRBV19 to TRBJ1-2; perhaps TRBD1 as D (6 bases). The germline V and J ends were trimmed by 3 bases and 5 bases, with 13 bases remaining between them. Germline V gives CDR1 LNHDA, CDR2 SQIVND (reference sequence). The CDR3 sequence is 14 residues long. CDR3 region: CASSIGQRIYGYTF. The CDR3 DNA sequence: TGTGCCAGTAGTATTGGACAGAGAATATATGGCTACACCTTC.

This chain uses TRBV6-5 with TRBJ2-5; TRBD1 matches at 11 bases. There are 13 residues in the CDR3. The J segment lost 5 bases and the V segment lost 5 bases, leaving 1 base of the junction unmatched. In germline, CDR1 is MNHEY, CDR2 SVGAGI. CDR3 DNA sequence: TGTGCCAGCAGTCGGGACAGGGGGGAGACCCAGTACTTC. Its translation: CASSRDRGETQYF.

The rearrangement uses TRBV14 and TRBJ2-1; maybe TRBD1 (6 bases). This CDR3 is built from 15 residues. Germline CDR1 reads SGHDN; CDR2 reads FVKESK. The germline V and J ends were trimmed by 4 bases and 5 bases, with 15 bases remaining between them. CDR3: CASSLDSLPNNEQFF. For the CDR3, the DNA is TGTGCCAGCAGCCTGGACAGTCTCCCTAACAATGAGCAGTTCTTC.

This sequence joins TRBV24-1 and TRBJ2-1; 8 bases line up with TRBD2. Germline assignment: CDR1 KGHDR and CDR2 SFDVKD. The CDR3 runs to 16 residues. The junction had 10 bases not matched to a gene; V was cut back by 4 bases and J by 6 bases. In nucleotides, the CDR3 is TGTGCCACCAGTGACTACTCGAGCGGGAGAGGCAATGAGCAGTTCTTC. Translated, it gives CATSDYSSGRGNEQFF.

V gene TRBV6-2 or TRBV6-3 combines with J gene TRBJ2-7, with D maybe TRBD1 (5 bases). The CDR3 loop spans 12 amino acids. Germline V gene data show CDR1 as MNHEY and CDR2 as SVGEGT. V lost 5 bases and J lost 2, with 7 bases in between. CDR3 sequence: CASSRQPYEQYF. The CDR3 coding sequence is TGTGCCAGCAGTCGACAGCCCTACGAGCAGTACTTC.

CDR3 in DNA: TGTGCCAGCAGAAAGACAGGGCTCTATGGCTACACCTTC. Translated: CASRKTGLYGYTF. This chain links TRBV12-3 or TRBV12-4 with TRBJ1-2; TRBD1 matches at 7 bases. The CDR3 runs 13 residues. Trimming cost V 6 bases and J 4 bases; bases outside gene matches: 5.

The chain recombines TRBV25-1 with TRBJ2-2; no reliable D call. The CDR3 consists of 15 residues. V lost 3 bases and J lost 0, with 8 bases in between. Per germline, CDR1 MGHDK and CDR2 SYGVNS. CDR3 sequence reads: CASSDRPSNTGELFF. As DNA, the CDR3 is TGTGCCAGCAGTGACAGGCCCTCGAACACCGGGGAGCTGTTTTTT. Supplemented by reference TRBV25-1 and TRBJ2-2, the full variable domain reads EADIYQTPRYLVIGTGKKITLECSQTMGHDKMYWYQQDPGMELHLIHYSYGVNSTEKGDLSSESTVSRIRTEHFPLTLESARPSHTSQYLCASSDRPSNTGELFFGEGSRLTVL.

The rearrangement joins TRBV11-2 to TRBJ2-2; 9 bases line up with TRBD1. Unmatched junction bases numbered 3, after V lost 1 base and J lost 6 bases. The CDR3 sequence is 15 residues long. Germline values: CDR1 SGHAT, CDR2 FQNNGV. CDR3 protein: CASSLGDRVAGELFF. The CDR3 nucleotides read TGTGCCAGCAGCTTAGGGGACAGGGTGGCCGGGGAGCTGTTTTTT. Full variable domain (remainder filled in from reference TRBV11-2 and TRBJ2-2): EAGVAQSPRYKIIEKRQSVAFWCNPISGHATLYWYQQILGQGPKLLIQFQNNGVVDDSQLPKDRFSAERLKGVDSTLKIQPAKLEDSAVYLCASSLGDRVAGELFFGEGSRLTVL.

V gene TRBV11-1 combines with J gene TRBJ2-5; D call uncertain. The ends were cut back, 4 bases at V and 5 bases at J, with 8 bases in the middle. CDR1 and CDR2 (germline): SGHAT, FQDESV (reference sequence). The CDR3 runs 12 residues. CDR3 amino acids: CASSSHRETQYF. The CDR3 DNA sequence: TGTGCCAGCAGCTCTCATAGGGAGACCCAGTACTTC.

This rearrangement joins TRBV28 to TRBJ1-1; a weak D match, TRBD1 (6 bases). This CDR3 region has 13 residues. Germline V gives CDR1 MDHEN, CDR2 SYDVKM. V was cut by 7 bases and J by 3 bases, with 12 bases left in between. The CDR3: CASKVGAYTEAFF. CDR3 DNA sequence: TGTGCCAGCAAAGTGGGGGCCTACACTGAAGCTTTCTTT.

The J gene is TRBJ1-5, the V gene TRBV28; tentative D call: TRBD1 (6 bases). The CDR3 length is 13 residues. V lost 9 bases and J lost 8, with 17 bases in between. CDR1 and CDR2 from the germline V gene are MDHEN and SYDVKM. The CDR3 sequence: CASREGVIKPQHF. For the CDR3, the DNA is TGTGCCAGTCGGGAGGGGGTAATCAAGCCCCAGCATTTT.

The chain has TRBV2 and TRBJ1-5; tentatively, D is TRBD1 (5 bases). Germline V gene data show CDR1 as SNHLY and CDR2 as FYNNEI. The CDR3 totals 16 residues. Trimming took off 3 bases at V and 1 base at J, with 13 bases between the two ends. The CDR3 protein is CASSDWTFTSNQPQHF. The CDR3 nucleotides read TGTGCCAGCAGTGACTGGACATTTACAAGCAATCAGCCCCAGCATTTT.

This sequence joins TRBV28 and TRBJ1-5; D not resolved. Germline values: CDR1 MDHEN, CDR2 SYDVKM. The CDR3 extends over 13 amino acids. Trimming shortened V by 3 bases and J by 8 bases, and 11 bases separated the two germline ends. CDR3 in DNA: TGTGCCAGCAGTTTGAGTGATTTCAAGCCCCAGCATTTT. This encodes CASSLSDFKPQHF.

The CDR3 DNA is TGCAGCGTTGAAGATCAGTCACAGAGAGGCTACACCTTC. This gives the protein CSVEDQSQRGYTF. The genes are TRBV29-1 and TRBJ1-2; D not certain. Germline lookup yields CDR1 SQVTM and CDR2 ANQGSEA. Trimming took 0 bases from V and 8 from J, leaving 13 bases between them. This CDR3 spans 13 amino acids.

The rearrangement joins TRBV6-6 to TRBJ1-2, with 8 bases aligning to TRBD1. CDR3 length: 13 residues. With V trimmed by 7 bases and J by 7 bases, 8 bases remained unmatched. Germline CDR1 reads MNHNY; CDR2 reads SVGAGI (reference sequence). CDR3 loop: CASTRTGKAGYTF. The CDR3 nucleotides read TGTGCCAGCACACGGACAGGGAAGGCTGGCTACACCTTC.

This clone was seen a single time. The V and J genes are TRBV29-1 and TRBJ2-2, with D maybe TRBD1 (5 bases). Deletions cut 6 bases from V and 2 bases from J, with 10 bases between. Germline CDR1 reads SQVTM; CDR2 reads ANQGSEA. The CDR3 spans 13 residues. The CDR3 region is CSVDQGNTGELFF. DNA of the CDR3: TGCAGCGTAGACCAGGGAAACACCGGGGAGCTGTTTTTT.

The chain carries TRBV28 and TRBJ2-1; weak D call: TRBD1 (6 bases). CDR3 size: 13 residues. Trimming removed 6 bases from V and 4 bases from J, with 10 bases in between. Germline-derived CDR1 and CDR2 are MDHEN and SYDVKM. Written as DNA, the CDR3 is TGTGCCAGCAGGGGGGACATGTACAATGAGCAGTTCTTC. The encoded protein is CASRGDMYNEQFF.

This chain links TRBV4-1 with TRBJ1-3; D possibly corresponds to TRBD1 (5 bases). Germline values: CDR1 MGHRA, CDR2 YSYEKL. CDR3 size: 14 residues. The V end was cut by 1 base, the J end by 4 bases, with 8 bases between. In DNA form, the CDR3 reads TGCGCCAGCAGCCAAGCAGGGCCCGGAAACACCATATATTTT. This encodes CASSQAGPGNTIYF.

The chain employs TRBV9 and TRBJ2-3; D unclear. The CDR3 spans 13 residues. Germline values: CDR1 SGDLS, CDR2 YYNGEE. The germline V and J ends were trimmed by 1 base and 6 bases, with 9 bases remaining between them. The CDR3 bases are TGTGCCAGCAGCGTATCTACGAGGGATACGCAGTATTTT. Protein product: CASSVSTRDTQYF.

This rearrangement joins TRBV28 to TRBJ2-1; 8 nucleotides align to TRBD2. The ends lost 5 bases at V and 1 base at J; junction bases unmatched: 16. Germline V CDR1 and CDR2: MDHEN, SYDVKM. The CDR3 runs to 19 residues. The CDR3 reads CASSPLTPQAGVSYNEQFF. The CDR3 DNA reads TGTGCCAGCAGTCCCCTAACCCCTCAAGCGGGAGTGTCCTACAATGAGCAGTTCTTC.

CDR3 nucleotides: TGTGCCAGCACCCCCCGGGGTAGCGGCAATGAGCAGTTCTTC. Its protein is CASTPRGSGNEQFF. The gene calls are TRBV5-8 and TRBJ2-1; maybe TRBD2 (6 bases). The CDR3 loop spans 14 amino acids. With 6 bases removed from V and 6 bases from J, the gap between germline ends came to 16 bases. Germline CDR1 SGHTS, CDR2 YDEGEE.

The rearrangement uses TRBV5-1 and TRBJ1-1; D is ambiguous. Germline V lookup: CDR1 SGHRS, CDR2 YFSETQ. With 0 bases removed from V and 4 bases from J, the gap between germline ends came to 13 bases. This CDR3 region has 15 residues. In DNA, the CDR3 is TGCGCCAGCAGCTTGGTGCGGATGTCGGGCACTGAAGCTTTCTTT. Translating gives CASSLVRMSGTEAFF. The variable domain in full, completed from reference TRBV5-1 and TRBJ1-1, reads KAGVTQTPRYLIKTRGQQVTLSCSPISGHRSVSWYQQTPGQGLQFLFEYFSETQRNKGNFPGRFSGRQFSNSRSEMNVSTLELGDSALYLCASSLVRMSGTEAFFGQGTRLTVV.

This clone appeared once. CDR3 in amino acids: CASSAQGAYGYTF. The CDR3 nucleotides read TGTGCCAGCAGCGCGCAGGGGGCCTATGGCTACACCTTC. The rearrangement links TRBV9 to TRBJ1-2, with TRBD1 identical over 8 bases. CDR1 and CDR2 (germline): SGDLS, YYNGEE. CDR3 length equals 13 residues. The V gene end was trimmed by 3 bases and the J gene end by 4 bases; junction bases not matched to a gene: 2.